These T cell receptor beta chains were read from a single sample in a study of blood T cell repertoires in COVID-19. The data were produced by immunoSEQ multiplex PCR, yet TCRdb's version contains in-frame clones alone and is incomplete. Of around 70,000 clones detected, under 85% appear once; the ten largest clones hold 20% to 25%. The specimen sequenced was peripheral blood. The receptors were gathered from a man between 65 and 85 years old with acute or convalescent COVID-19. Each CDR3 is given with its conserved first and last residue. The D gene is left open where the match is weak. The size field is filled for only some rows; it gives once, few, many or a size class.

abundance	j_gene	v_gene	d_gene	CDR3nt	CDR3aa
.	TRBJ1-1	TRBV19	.	TGTGCCAGTAGTATAGATGCCACAGGAAACACTGAAGCTTTCTTT	CASSIDATGNTEAFF
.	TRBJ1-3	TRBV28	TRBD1	TGTGCCAGCAAACCTAGGACAGGGTCGAGAAACACCATATATTTT	CASKPRTGSRNTIYF
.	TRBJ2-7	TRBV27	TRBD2	TGTGCCAGCACCCCGGGAAGGGGGCTAGCGGGAGAACGGAGAGGCGAGCAGTACTTC	CASTPGRGLAGERRGEQYF
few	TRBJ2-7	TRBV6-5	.	TGTGCCAGCAGTTACCGCCAGGGGACCCCCTACGAGCAGTACTTC	CASSYRQGTPYEQYF
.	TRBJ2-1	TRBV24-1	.	TGTGCCACCAGTGATGGGGACAAGCGACTCTACAATGAGCAGTTCTTC	CATSDGDKRLYNEQFF
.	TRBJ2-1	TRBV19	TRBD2	TGTGCCAGTAGTCGAGCGGGAGTTCCCCTCGATGAGCAGTTCTTC	CASSRAGVPLDEQFF
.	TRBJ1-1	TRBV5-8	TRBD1	TGTGCCAGCAGCCCGCGACAGGGGATGAACACTGAAGCTTTCTTT	CASSPRQGMNTEAFF
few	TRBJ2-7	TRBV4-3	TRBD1	TGCGCCAGCAGCCAACTTGCTGTGGGACAGGGCTCCTACGAGCAGTACTTC	CASSQLAVGQGSYEQYF
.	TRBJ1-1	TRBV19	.	TGTGCCAGCGCAGCTGGCGCGGGGGGCGGAACTGAAGCTTTCTTT	CASAAGAGGGTEAFF
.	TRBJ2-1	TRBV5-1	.	TGCGCCAGCAGCTCGGGACACCCCAGCGATGAGCAGTTCTTC	CASSSGHPSDEQFF
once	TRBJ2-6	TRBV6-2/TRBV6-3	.	TGTGCCAGCAGTTACGGGGGGTCTGGGGCCAACGTCCTGACTTTC	CASSYGGSGANVLTF
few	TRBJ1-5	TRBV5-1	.	TGCGCCAGCAGCCCGGGACAAGGCAATCAGCCCCAGCATTTT	CASSPGQGNQPQHF
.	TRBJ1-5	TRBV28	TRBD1	TGTGCCAGCAGTTCGTGGACAGGGGGCAATCAGCCCCAGCATTTT	CASSSWTGGNQPQHF
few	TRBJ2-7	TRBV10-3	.	TGTGCCATCAGTGTCAGACAGGAAAACTACGAGCAGTACTTC	CAISVRQENYEQYF
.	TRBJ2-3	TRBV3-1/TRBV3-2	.	TGTGCCAGCAGCCAGGCCCAGGATACGCAGTATTTT	CASSQAQDTQYF
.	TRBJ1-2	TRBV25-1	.	TGTGCCAGCAGTGAATTAAAAGGGGTTACCTATGGCTACACCTTC	CASSELKGVTYGYTF
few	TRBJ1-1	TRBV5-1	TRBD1	TGCGCCAGCAGCGGCCGGGACAGGGCTTTCACTGAAGCTTTCTTT	CASSGRDRAFTEAFF
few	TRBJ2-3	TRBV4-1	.	TGCGCCAGCAGCCAAGGGACTACTTCTGGAGATACGCAGTATTTT	CASSQGTTSGDTQYF
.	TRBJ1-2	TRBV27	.	TGTGCCAGCAAGTGGGACTCCAACTTACAGGGAGGGAGCTACACCTTC	CASKWDSNLQGGSYTF
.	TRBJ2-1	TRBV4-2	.	TGTGCCAGCAATTTGGACCCTAGCCCCAATGAGCAGTTCTTC	CASNLDPSPNEQFF
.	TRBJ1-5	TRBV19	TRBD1	TGTGCCAGTACGCGAAGGGGAACAGGGGGGGGTCTACAGTGGCCCCAGCATTTT	CASTRRGTGGGLQWPQHF
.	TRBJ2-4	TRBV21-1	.	TGTGCCAGCAGCGCTTGTTGGGACAGACTAGCCAAAAACATTCAGTACTTC	CASSACWDRLAKNIQYF
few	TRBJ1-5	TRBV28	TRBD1	TGTGCCAGCAGTTTGTGGGGACAGGGGGCAGAGGATCAGCCCCAGCATTTT	CASSLWGQGAEDQPQHF
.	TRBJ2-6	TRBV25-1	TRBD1	TGTGCCAGCAGTGAATCGACAGGGAGCTCTGGGGCCAACGTCCTGACTTTC	CASSESTGSSGANVLTF
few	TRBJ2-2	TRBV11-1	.	TGTGCCAGCAGCTTATCGACGGGGGCCGGGGAGCTGTTTTTT	CASSLSTGAGELFF
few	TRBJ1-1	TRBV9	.	TGTGCCAGCAGCGTAGTCACAAACACTGAAGCTTTCTTT	CASSVVTNTEAFF
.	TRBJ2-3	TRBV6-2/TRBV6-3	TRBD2	TGTGCCAGCAGTCCCTGGACTAGCGGGGTAGATCCAGATACGCAGTATTTT	CASSPWTSGVDPDTQYF
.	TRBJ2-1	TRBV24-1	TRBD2	TGTGCCACCAGTGACCCGACTAGCGGGAGGGCCATGAAGGATGAGCAGTTCTTC	CATSDPTSGRAMKDEQFF
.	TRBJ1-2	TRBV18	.	TGTGCCAGCTCACCATCCCCAGGAACTCCCTATGGCTACACCTTC	CASSPSPGTPYGYTF
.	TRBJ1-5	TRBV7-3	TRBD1	TGTGCCAGCAGCTTAACCGGGGACAGTCGTAGTGGTGATCAGCATTTT	CASSLTGDSRSGDQHF
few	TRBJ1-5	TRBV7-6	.	TGTGCCAGCAGCTTATCTTCGGGGATGAATCAGCCCCAGCATTTT	CASSLSSGMNQPQHF
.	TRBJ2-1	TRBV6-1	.	TGTGCCAGCAGTGAAAGAGTCTCTGAGCAGTTCTTC	CASSERVSEQFF